Shown below are 16 T cell receptor beta chains from a single sample sequenced in a study of blood T cell repertoires in COVID-19. Sequencing used immunoSEQ multiplex PCR; TCRdb keeps in-frame clones, though not all of them. The sample shows over 250,000 clones, 80% to 90% of them seen only once. The sample was peripheral blood. The receptor set was obtained from a woman in her 70s with acute or convalescent COVID-19.

This clone was observed a few times. The rearrangement uses TRBV4-1 and TRBJ1-3; no clear D gene. The CDR3 consists of 17 residues. From germline, CDR1 is MGHRA and CDR2 YSYEKL. V lost 3 bases to trimming and J lost 2 bases, with 17 bases between them. The CDR3 coding sequence is TGCGCCAGCAGCCATCCCCGGGGAGGCTTGACTGGAAACACCATATATTTT. Translating gives CASSHPRGGLTGNTIYF.

A single count supports this clone. This chain uses TRBV3-1 (or the pseudogene TRBV3-2) with TRBJ1-1; D is perhaps TRBD1 (5 bases). Germline loops: CDR1 LGHDT, CDR2 YNNKEL (reference sequence). V lost 0 bases to trimming and J lost 4 bases, with 9 bases between them. The CDR3 is made up of 14 amino acids. DNA of the CDR3: TGTGCCAGCAGCCAAGATGGGGGGATCACTGAAGCTTTCTTT. Its translation: CASSQDGGITEAFF.

The CDR3 reads CASSPLRSGPYEQYF. CDR3 nucleotide sequence: TGTGCCAGCAGTCCCCTCCGATCAGGTCCCTACGAGCAGTACTTC. V gene TRBV11-2 combines with J gene TRBJ2-7; D not certain. Trimming left V 6 bases short and J 2 bases short, with 17 bases between. Germline CDR1 and CDR2: SGHAT and FQNNGV. CDR3 length: 15 residues.

The CDR3 here is CASRGTASNQPQHF. The CDR3 DNA reads as TGTGCCAGCAGAGGGACAGCTAGCAATCAGCCCCAGCATTTT. V is TRBV2 and J is TRBJ1-5; 7 nucleotides align to TRBD1. CDR3 length: 14 residues. Germline V gene data show CDR1 as SNHLY and CDR2 as FYNNEI. The J segment lost 0 bases and the V segment lost 6 bases, leaving 2 bases of the junction unmatched.

This clone was detected once. This chain uses TRBV12-3 or TRBV12-4 with TRBJ1-1; D perhaps matches TRBD1 (5 bases). Trimming took off 9 bases at V and 6 bases at J, with 8 bases between the two ends. The CDR3 extends over 10 amino acids. CDR3 bases: TGTGCCAGTAAAGGGGCTGAAGCTTTCTTT. This translates into CASKGAEAFF.

This clone has only one observation. The V gene is TRBV6-5, the J gene TRBJ1-1; 7 nucleotides match TRBD1. CDR3 length: 13 residues. Germline V gene lookup returns CDR1 MNHEY and CDR2 SVGAGI. The J segment lost 6 bases and the V segment lost 6 bases, leaving 7 bases of the junction unmatched. The CDR3 sequence: CASRPGTVPEAFF. CDR3 nucleotides: TGTGCCAGCAGGCCCGGGACAGTCCCTGAAGCTTTCTTT.

The chain links TRBV7-6 to TRBJ1-1, with a weak D call TRBD1 (6 bases). Germline lookup yields CDR1 SGHVS and CDR2 FNYEAQ. The CDR3 is made up of 13 amino acids. Trimming removed 3 bases at V and 4 bases at J, with 9 bases between. The CDR3 DNA follows: TGTGCCAGCAGCTTTGGGGGCCCCACTGAAGCTTTCTTT. It is translated as CASSFGGPTEAFF.

V is TRBV5-8 and J is TRBJ1-2, with D possibly being TRBD1 (6 bases). V was cut by 4 bases and J by 4 bases, with 17 bases left in between. Germline assignment: CDR1 SGHTS and CDR2 YDEGEE. The CDR3 length is 15 residues. The CDR3 is CASSRITGGSYGYTF. CDR3 DNA: TGTGCCAGCAGCCGTATTACTGGGGGCTCCTATGGCTACACCTTC.

The chain is built from TRBV7-8 and TRBJ1-2; a possible D gene is TRBD1 (6 bases). The germline V gene has CDR1 SGHVS and CDR2 FQNEAQ. Trimming shortened V by 5 bases and J by 8 bases, and 12 bases separated the two germline ends. The CDR3 has 12 residues. This chain's CDR3 is CASSLQGSGYTF. The CDR3 DNA reads TGTGCCAGCAGCCTACAGGGAAGCGGCTACACCTTC.

V is TRBV27 and J is TRBJ2-3, with D possibly being TRBD2 (5 bases). Trimming took 3 bases from V and 7 from J, leaving 11 bases between them. This CDR3 is built from 13 residues. CDR1 MNHEY and CDR2 SMNVEV come from the germline V gene (reference sequence). Here the CDR3 reads CASSFPPGNTQYF. Here the CDR3 DNA reads TGTGCCAGCAGTTTCCCTCCGGGAAATACGCAGTATTTT.

In DNA form, the CDR3 reads TGCAGTGCTAGTACCGTACAGGGCCAAGATACGCAGTATTTT. It codes for CSASTVQGQDTQYF. The rearrangement joins TRBV20-1 to TRBJ2-3; tentatively, D is TRBD1 (6 bases). Trimming removed 3 bases from V and 5 bases from J, with 15 bases in between. The CDR3 is 14 residues long. The germline CDR1 and CDR2 sequences are DFQATT and SNEGSKA (reference sequence).

This chain joins TRBV7-8 and TRBJ2-1; TRBD2 agrees at 7 bases. The CDR3 loop spans 16 amino acids. From germline, CDR1 is SGHVS and CDR2 FQNEAQ. V lost 1 base and J lost 5; bases outside the gene matches: 8. For the CDR3, the DNA is TGTGCCAGCAGCTTAGTGGCGGGGCTAGCGGACAATGAGCAGTTCTTC. It encodes CASSLVAGLADNEQFF.

A few counts support this clone. The rearrangement uses TRBV7-9 and TRBJ1-3; no clear D gene. This CDR3 region has 15 residues. With 3 bases removed from V and 5 bases from J, the gap between germline ends came to 14 bases. The germline CDR1 and CDR2 sequences are SEHNR and FQNEAQ (reference sequence). CDR3 residues: CASSLSAGSRNTIYF. The CDR3 DNA follows: TGTGCCAGCAGCTTGAGTGCGGGGTCCCGAAACACCATATATTTT.

CDR3 in DNA: TGTGCCAGTTCCCCTTCCGGGACAGGGAGAGAGACCCAGTACTTC. Translating gives CASSPSGTGRETQYF. The V gene is TRBV19, the J gene TRBJ2-5, with TRBD1 matching 9 bases. This CDR3 spans 15 amino acids. CDR1 and CDR2 from the germline V gene are LNHDA and SQIVND (reference sequence). The ends lost 8 bases at V and 4 bases at J; junction bases unmatched: 11.

The chain couples TRBV15 to TRBJ2-3; 9 bases agree with TRBD2. CDR3 length: 15 residues. Germline CDR1 and CDR2: LNHNV and YYDKDF (reference sequence). V shed 4 bases, J shed 3 bases, and the junction held 5 bases outside the gene matches. The CDR3 coding sequence is TGTGCCACCAGCACGGGCGGGGGGGCAACAGATACGCAGTATTTT. Its protein is CATSTGGGATDTQYF.

This rearrangement joins TRBV30 to TRBJ1-1; unclear D gene. Looked up from germline, CDR1 is GTSNPN and CDR2 is SVGIG (reference sequence). CDR3 size: 17 residues. The V gene lost 3 bases and the J gene lost 1 base, with 21 bases spanning the gap. CDR3 region: CAWRKAGWGIENTEAFF. The CDR3 nucleotides are TGTGCCTGGAGAAAGGCGGGGTGGGGAATAGAGAACACTGAAGCTTTCTTT.